This passage covers 9 T cell receptor beta chains from one sample sequenced in a study of blood T cell repertoires in COVID-19. TCRdb's table, derived via immunoSEQ multiplex PCR, lists solely in-frame clones and lacks some. The sample records under 25,000 clones, about 88% being singletons. The specimen sequenced was peripheral blood. These receptors were taken from an older man in a cohort sampled during active COVID-19.

The chain employs TRBV5-5 and TRBJ2-5; TRBD2 agrees at 7 bases. J was trimmed by 5 bases and V by 4 bases; bases with no gene match: 11. Per germline, CDR1 SGHKS and CDR2 YYEKEE (reference sequence). The CDR3 is 15 residues long. CDR3 coding DNA: TGTGCCAGCAGCCCTCCTAGCGGAGTGGGGGAGACCCAGTACTTC. It specifies CASSPPSGVGETQYF.

This sequence joins TRBV2 and TRBJ2-7; D uncertain. Trimming shortened V by 7 bases and J by 1 base, and 8 bases separated the two germline ends. This CDR3 comprises 12 residues. Germline V lookup: CDR1 SNHLY, CDR2 FYNNEI. The CDR3 nucleotides read TGTGCCAGCAACGAGTATTCCTACGAGCAGTACTTC. Translation: CASNEYSYEQYF.

The rearrangement links TRBV10-2 to TRBJ2-3; 12 bases agree with TRBD2. The CDR3 spans 17 residues. The V gene's germline CDR1 is WSHSY and CDR2 SAAADI. The V segment lost 0 bases and the J segment 6 bases; nucleotides outside the gene matches: 7. The CDR3 DNA sequence: TGCGCCAGCAGTGAGTCAGTGACTAGCGGGAGTCTCGATACGCAGTATTTT. This gives the protein CASSESVTSGSLDTQYF.

The genes are TRBV11-3 and TRBJ2-7, with 8 bases matching TRBD1. With V trimmed by 5 bases and J by 5 bases, 11 bases remained unmatched. The CDR3 consists of 15 residues. Germline V gives CDR1 SGHNT, CDR2 YENEEA. For the CDR3, the DNA is TGTGCCAGCAGCCTGGCCTCGACAGGGGCGAACGAGCAGTACTTC. Encoded protein: CASSLASTGANEQYF.

This chain joins TRBV9 and TRBJ2-7; TRBD2 matches at 13 bases. Germline V lookup: CDR1 SGDLS, CDR2 YYNGEE. The trim removed 2 bases at V and 2 bases at J, leaving 1 base unmatched. This CDR3 contains 15 residues. The chain's CDR3 is CASSVGTSGTYEQYF. CDR3 in DNA: TGTGCCAGCAGCGTGGGGACTAGCGGGACCTACGAGCAGTACTTC. The full variable domain, rest sourced from reference TRBV9 and TRBJ2-7, is DSGVTQTPKHLITATGQRVTLRCSPRSGDLSVYWYQQSLDQGLQFLIQYYNGEERAKGNILERFSAQQFPDLHSELNLSSLELGDSALYFCASSVGTSGTYEQYFGPGTRLTVT.

V is TRBV5-1 and J is TRBJ1-1, with D possibly TRBD1 on 6 matching bases. This CDR3 is built from 14 residues. The V gene's germline CDR1 is SGHRS and CDR2 YFSETQ. The V end lost 1 base, the J end lost 0 bases, and 7 bases lay between the germline ends. The CDR3 region has the DNA TGCGCCAGCAGCTTGACAGGGCTGAACACTGAAGCTTTCTTT. It yields the protein CASSLTGLNTEAFF.

This clone appeared a single time. V and J are TRBV7-2 and TRBJ1-1; unclear D gene. The CDR3 runs 14 residues. CDR1 SGHTA and CDR2 FQGNSA come from the germline V gene. V gave up 1 base and J gave up 1 base, with 7 bases separating them. The DNA for the CDR3 is TGTGCCAGCAGCTTAGAGCGAGGGAACACTGAAGCTTTCTTT. Protein: CASSLERGNTEAFF.

The chain couples TRBV6-1 to TRBJ2-7; D is undetermined. From germline, CDR1 is MNHNS and CDR2 SASEGT. This CDR3 has 12 residues. The V and J ends lost 2 bases and 4 bases respectively, with 6 bases between them. CDR3 sequence (DNA): TGTGCCAGCAGTGAATACGGGTACGAGCAGTACTTC. Amino acids: CASSEYGYEQYF.

V usage is TRBV9 and J usage is TRBJ2-7; 7 bases agree with TRBD1. After removal of 0 bases from V and 2 bases from J, the junction contained 2 bases not matched to a gene. Germline V gene sequence: CDR1 SGDLS, CDR2 YYNGEE. This CDR3 is 14 amino acids long. The CDR3 sequence is CASSVEGGPYEQYF. CDR3 sequence (DNA): TGTGCCAGCAGCGTAGAAGGGGGCCCCTACGAGCAGTACTTC.